A single sample is the source of the 24 T cell receptor beta chains below, sequenced in a study of naive and memory T cell subsets. The beta constant-region primer was an equimolar mix of two oligonucleotides covering TRBC1 and TRBC2. TCRdb re-derived calls from the UMI-ligation and nested PCR reads in MiXCR, one entry per CDR3 protein. Of 130,000 to 150,000 distinct CDR3 sequences listed, about 15% are singletons. Sequencing was carried out using naive CD4+ T cells from blood. The receptors derive from a human donor in good health.

The CDR3 loop reads CASSKSKTTYNEQFF. In nucleotides, the CDR3 is TGTGCCAGTAGTAAGTCGAAGACAACCTACAATGAGCAGTTCTTC. The rearrangement joins TRBV19 to TRBJ2-1; D not certain. The CDR3 length is 15 residues. Germline CDR1 and CDR2: LNHDA and SQIVND (reference sequence). V lost 4 bases to trimming and J lost 2 bases, with 12 bases between them.

The chain employs TRBV10-3 and TRBJ2-2, with 9 bases matching TRBD1. Germline-derived CDR1 and CDR2 are ENHRY and SYGVKD. The CDR3 contains 16 residues. V lost 7 bases and J lost 5; bases outside the gene matches: 11. CDR3 amino acids: CAITRQQGAGTGELFF. The CDR3 DNA reads TGTGCCATCACCCGACAACAGGGGGCGGGGACCGGGGAGCTGTTTTTT.

This clonotype was detected ten times or more. The chain combines TRBV12-5 with TRBJ2-2, with 9 bases matching TRBD1. V gave up 1 base and J gave up 0 bases; unmatched junction bases: 3. The CDR3 runs 17 residues. In germline, CDR1 is LGHNT, CDR2 FRNRAP. In DNA form, the CDR3 reads TGTGCTAGTGGTTTGGGGGGACAGGGCCCGAACACCGGGGAGCTGTTTTTT. Translated, it gives CASGLGGQGPNTGELFF.

The chain joins TRBV29-1 to TRBJ2-1, with TRBD2 matching 8 bases. Trimming took 0 bases from V and 0 from J; bases not matched to a gene: 13. Germline V CDR1 and CDR2: SQVTM, ANQGSEA. The CDR3 contains 19 residues. The CDR3 here is CSVEDLPSSGSSSYNEQFF. The CDR3 DNA follows: TGCAGCGTTGAAGACTTACCTTCTAGCGGGTCAAGCTCCTACAATGAGCAGTTCTTC.

V and J are TRBV11-2 and TRBJ2-1; TRBD2 matches 9 bases. Looked up from germline, CDR1 is SGHAT and CDR2 is FQNNGV. The CDR3 extends over 18 amino acids. The junction had 14 bases not matched to a gene; V was cut back by 0 bases and J by 8 bases. CDR3 residues: CASSLESDDGGRADEQFF. CDR3 bases: TGTGCCAGCAGCTTAGAGTCCGATGATGGCGGGAGGGCCGATGAGCAGTTCTTC. Full variable domain (missing parts from reference TRBV11-2 and TRBJ2-1): EAGVAQSPRYKIIEKRQSVAFWCNPISGHATLYWYQQILGQGPKLLIQFQNNGVVDDSQLPKDRFSAERLKGVDSTLKIQPAKLEDSAVYLCASSLESDDGGRADEQFFGPGTRLTVL.

This chain links TRBV5-1 with TRBJ2-7; 8 bases are a match to TRBD1. The V and J ends lost 2 bases and 1 base, in that order; junction bases with no gene match: 5. The germline V gene encodes CDR1 SGHRS and CDR2 YFSETQ. CDR3 length: 15 residues. Here the CDR3 reads CASSFSGQVSYEQYF. The CDR3 nucleotides read TGCGCCAGCAGCTTTTCGGGACAGGTTTCCTACGAGCAGTACTTC.

J is TRBJ2-3 and V is TRBV7-2; 16 bases line up with TRBD2. The CDR3 runs 16 residues. The trim removed 4 bases at V and 4 bases at J, leaving 2 bases unmatched. CDR1 SGHTA and CDR2 FQGNSA come from the germline V gene. The CDR3 nucleotides read TGTGCCAGCAGCTCCGGGACTAGCGGGAGGGCAGATACGCAGTATTTT. Its protein product is CASSSGTSGRADTQYF.

This clonotype was found a few times. The chain uses TRBV12-3 or TRBV12-4 and TRBJ2-4; D is tentatively TRBD1 or TRBD2 (6 bases each). CDR3 size: 16 residues. Between the trimmed V and J ends, which lost 1 base and 2 bases, there was a span of 12 bases. CDR3 protein: CASSLGGASTKNIQYF. The CDR3, as DNA: TGTGCCAGCAGTTTAGGGGGGGCCTCGACCAAAAACATTCAGTACTTC.

This chain joins TRBV11-2 and TRBJ2-3; 7 positions match TRBD2. Trimming removed 5 bases from V and 3 bases from J; junction bases left unmatched: 14. The CDR3 is 17 residues long. CDR1 and CDR2 from the germline V gene are SGHAT and FQNNGV. CDR3 nucleotide sequence: TGTGCCAGCAGCCGAGGGGTAGCGGGCCCGAAGACAGATACGCAGTATTTT. Residues: CASSRGVAGPKTDTQYF.

This clonotype was recorded a few times. As DNA, the CDR3 is TGTGCCGCGGCGGGGCTAGCGGGAGTTCAGACAGATACGCAGTATTTT. It codes for CAAAGLAGVQTDTQYF. V is TRBV10-3 and J is TRBJ2-3; TRBD2 agrees at 10 bases. Germline V gene lookup returns CDR1 ENHRY and CDR2 SYGVKD. V lost 11 bases, J lost 3 bases, and 14 bases stayed unmatched. The CDR3 is 16 residues long.

V and J are TRBV9 and TRBJ2-3, with 13 bases that match TRBD2. J was trimmed by 2 bases and V by 4 bases; bases with no gene match: 10. The length of the CDR3 is 18 residues. Germline V gene lookup returns CDR1 SGDLS and CDR2 YYNGEE. CDR3 region: CASSMGLAGKGTTDTQYF. CDR3 sequence (DNA): TGTGCCAGCAGCATGGGACTAGCGGGAAAAGGAACCACAGATACGCAGTATTTT.

The chain is built from TRBV5-1 and TRBJ2-1; D is possibly TRBD2 (6 bases). Between the trimmed V and J ends, which lost 0 bases and 7 bases, there was a span of 14 bases. The germline V gene has CDR1 SGHRS and CDR2 YFSETQ. The CDR3 has 15 amino acids. The CDR3, as DNA: TGCGCCAGCAGCTTGGAGGCTAGCGACAAAAATGAGCAGTTCTTC. Its translation is CASSLEASDKNEQFF. Full variable domain (outside the CDR3, taken from reference TRBV5-1 and TRBJ2-1): KAGVTQTPRYLIKTRGQQVTLSCSPISGHRSVSWYQQTPGQGLQFLFEYFSETQRNKGNFPGRFSGRQFSNSRSEMNVSTLELGDSALYLCASSLEASDKNEQFFGPGTRLTVL.

This clonotype was counted a few times. J is TRBJ2-1 and V is TRBV3-1; TRBD1 aligns across 9 bases. J was trimmed by 5 bases and V by 3 bases; bases with no gene match: 5. This CDR3 has 15 amino acids. Germline CDR1 reads LGHDT; CDR2 reads YNNKEL (reference sequence). The DNA of the CDR3 is TGTGCCAGCAGCCAGTTGGACAGGGGCCACAATGAGCAGTTCTTC. This gives the protein CASSQLDRGHNEQFF.

The CDR3 sequence is CASRNRSGLAIHEQYF. DNA of the CDR3: TGTGCCAGCAGGAACAGATCGGGACTAGCGATCCACGAGCAGTACTTC. V is TRBV6-6 and J is TRBJ2-7; 10 nucleotides match TRBD2. V lost 6 bases, J lost 5 bases, and 13 bases stayed unmatched. Germline loops: CDR1 MNHNY, CDR2 SVGAGI (reference sequence). The CDR3 contains 16 residues.

V gene TRBV6-2 or TRBV6-3 combines with J gene TRBJ2-7, with a weak D call TRBD1 (5 bases). Per germline, CDR1 MNHEY and CDR2 SVGEGT. The CDR3 has 16 amino acids. V was cut by 10 bases and J by 0 bases, with 22 bases left in between. In DNA, the CDR3 is TGTGCCACCAGCCGAGCAGGGCGTTGGAACTCCTACGAGCAGTACTTC. It translates to CATSRAGRWNSYEQYF.

This clonotype was counted a few times. V and J are TRBV7-2 and TRBJ1-4; 9 positions agree with TRBD1. The V gene's germline CDR1 is SGHTA and CDR2 FQGNSA. The CDR3 is made up of 15 amino acids. J was trimmed by 7 bases and V by 6 bases; bases with no gene match: 9. CDR3 coding DNA: TGTGCCAGCAGTCCACCGGACAGGGGAGCTGAAAAACTGTTTTTT. Protein sequence: CASSPPDRGAEKLFF. The full variable domain, completed using reference TRBV7-2 and TRBJ1-4, is GAGVSQSPSNKVTEKGKDVELRCDPISGHTALYWYRQSLGQGLEFLIYFQGNSAPDKSGLPSDRFSAERTGGSVSTLTIQRTQQEDSAVYLCASSPPDRGAEKLFFGSGTQLSVL.

The sample holds many counts of this clonotype. This chain joins TRBV18 and TRBJ2-5; the D is unclear. Trimming pared 2 bases from V and 2 bases from J, leaving 6 bases between. The CDR3 sequence is 13 residues long. Germline CDR1 and CDR2: KGHSH and LQKENI. The chain's CDR3 is CASSPGVQETQYF. For the CDR3, the DNA is TGTGCCAGCTCACCAGGGGTTCAAGAGACCCAGTACTTC. The variable domain in full, with the rest retrieved from reference TRBV18 and TRBJ2-5, is NAGVMQNPRHLVRRRGQEARLRCSPMKGHSHVYWYRQLPEEGLKFMVYLQKENIIDESGMPKERFSAEFPKEGPSILRIQQVVRGDSAAYFCASSPGVQETQYFGPGTRLLVL.

There are a few counts of this clonotype. The chain is built from TRBV15 and TRBJ2-1; D is unresolved. The CDR3 extends over 15 amino acids. The germline V gene has CDR1 LNHNV and CDR2 YYDKDF (reference sequence). V was shortened by 3 bases and J by 0 bases, with 9 bases between the two germline ends. Written as DNA, the CDR3 is TGTGCCACCAGCAGCTTGACGAGCTCCTACAATGAGCAGTTCTTC. This sequence encodes CATSSLTSSYNEQFF.

This clonotype showed up just a few times. The V call is TRBV30, the J call TRBJ2-5; 8 positions agree with TRBD1. Unmatched junction bases numbered 2, after V lost 5 bases and J lost 3 bases. This CDR3 is 12 amino acids long. The V gene's germline CDR1 is GTSNPN and CDR2 SVGIG (reference sequence). DNA of the CDR3: TGTGCCTGGGGACAGGGAAAAGAGACCCAGTACTTC. It specifies CAWGQGKETQYF. Together with reference TRBV30 and TRBJ2-5, the CDR3 gives the full variable domain: SQTIHQWPATLVQPVGSPLSLECTVEGTSNPNLYWYRQAAGRGLQLLFYSVGIGQISSEVPQNLSASRPQDRQFILSSKKLLLSDSGFYLCAWGQGKETQYFGPGTRLLVL.

J is TRBJ2-1 and V is TRBV3-1; no reliable D call. CDR1 and CDR2 (germline): LGHDT, YNNKEL (reference sequence). This CDR3 has 13 amino acids. Trimming stripped 6 bases from V and 9 bases from J, with 15 bases between. The CDR3 coding sequence is TGTGCCAGCAGATCCTACGTCGATTCTGAGCAGTTCTTC. This gives the protein CASRSYVDSEQFF.

This clonotype has a count of ten or more. The chain links TRBV20-1 to TRBJ2-7; possible D gene TRBD1, 6 bases. V lost 0 bases and J 3 bases, leaving 15 bases between the germline ends. The CDR3 has 15 residues. Per germline, CDR1 DFQATT and CDR2 SNEGSKA (reference sequence). CDR3 region: CSARDLGQGLYEQYF. In DNA, the CDR3 is TGCAGTGCTAGAGATCTAGGGCAGGGGCTCTACGAGCAGTACTTC.

This clonotype showed up many times. The CDR3 spells CASSLAQTTEAFF. CDR3 bases: TGCGCCAGCAGCTTGGCCCAAACCACTGAAGCTTTCTTT. J is TRBJ1-1 and V is TRBV5-1; D not resolved. In germline, CDR1 is SGHRS, CDR2 YFSETQ. The length of the CDR3 is 13 residues. With 0 bases removed from V and 4 bases from J, the gap between germline ends came to 7 bases.

This clonotype showed up many times. The CDR3 sequence: CSAQLGGGLTDTQYF. The CDR3 bases are TGCAGTGCCCAATTAGGGGGCGGGTTAACCGATACGCAGTATTTT. The rearrangement links TRBV20-1 to TRBJ2-3; 7 bases match TRBD1. The germline gives CDR1 DFQATT, CDR2 SNEGSKA (reference sequence). CDR3 length equals 15 residues. Germline trimming cut 6 bases from V and 6 bases from J; bases unmatched to any gene: 15.

The chain joins TRBV12-3 or TRBV12-4 to TRBJ1-5; 9 nucleotides line up with TRBD1. This CDR3 has 19 amino acids. The ends lost 7 bases at V and 6 bases at J; junction bases unmatched: 22. CDR3 sequence reads: CASTLWPGQGCEKGQPQHF. CDR3 DNA: TGTGCCAGCACCCTCTGGCCGGGACAGGGATGTGAAAAGGGTCAGCCCCAGCATTTT.